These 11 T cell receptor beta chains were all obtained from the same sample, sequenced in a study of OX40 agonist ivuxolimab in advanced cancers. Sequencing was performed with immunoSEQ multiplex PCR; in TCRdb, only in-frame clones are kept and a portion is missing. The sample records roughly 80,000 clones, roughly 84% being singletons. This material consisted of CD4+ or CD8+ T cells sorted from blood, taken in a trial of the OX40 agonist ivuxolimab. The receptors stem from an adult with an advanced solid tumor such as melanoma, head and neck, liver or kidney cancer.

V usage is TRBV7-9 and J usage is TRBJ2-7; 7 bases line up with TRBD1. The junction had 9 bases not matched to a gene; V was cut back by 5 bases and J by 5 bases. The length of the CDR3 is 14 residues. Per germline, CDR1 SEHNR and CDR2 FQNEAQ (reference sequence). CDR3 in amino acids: CASSQDRERDEQYF. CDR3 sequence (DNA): TGTGCCAGCAGCCAAGACAGGGAGCGTGACGAGCAGTACTTC.

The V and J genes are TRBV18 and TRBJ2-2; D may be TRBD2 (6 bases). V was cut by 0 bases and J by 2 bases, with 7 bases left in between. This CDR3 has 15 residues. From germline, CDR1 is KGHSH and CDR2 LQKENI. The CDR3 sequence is CASSPPGGNTGELFF. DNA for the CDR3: TGTGCCAGCTCACCACCGGGGGGAAACACCGGGGAGCTGTTTTTT.

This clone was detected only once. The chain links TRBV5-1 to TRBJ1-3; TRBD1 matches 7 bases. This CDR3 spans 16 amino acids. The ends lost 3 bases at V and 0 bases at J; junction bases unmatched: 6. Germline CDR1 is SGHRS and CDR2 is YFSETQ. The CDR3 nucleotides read TGCGCCAGCAGCTCACTGGGACAGCCCTCTGGAAACACCATATATTTT. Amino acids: CASSSLGQPSGNTIYF.

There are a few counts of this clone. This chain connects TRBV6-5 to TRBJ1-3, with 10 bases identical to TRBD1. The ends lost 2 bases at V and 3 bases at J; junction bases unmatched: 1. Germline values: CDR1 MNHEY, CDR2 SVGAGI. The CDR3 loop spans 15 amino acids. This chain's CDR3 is CASSYRTGGGNTIYF. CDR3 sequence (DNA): TGTGCCAGCAGTTACCGGACAGGGGGTGGAAACACCATATATTTT.

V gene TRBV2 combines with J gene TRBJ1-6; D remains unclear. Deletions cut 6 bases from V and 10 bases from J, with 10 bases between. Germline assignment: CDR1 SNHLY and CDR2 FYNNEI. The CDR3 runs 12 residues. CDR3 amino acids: CASRARVSPLHF. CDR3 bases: TGTGCCAGCAGAGCGCGCGTGTCACCCCTCCACTTT.

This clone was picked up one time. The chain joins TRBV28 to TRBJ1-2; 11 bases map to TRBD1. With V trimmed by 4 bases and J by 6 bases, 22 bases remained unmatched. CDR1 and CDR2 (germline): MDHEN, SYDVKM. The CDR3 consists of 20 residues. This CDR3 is CASSSSGTGGWTSPYHGYTF. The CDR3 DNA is TGTGCCAGCAGTTCCTCCGGGACAGGGGGATGGACTTCCCCCTACCATGGCTACACCTTC.

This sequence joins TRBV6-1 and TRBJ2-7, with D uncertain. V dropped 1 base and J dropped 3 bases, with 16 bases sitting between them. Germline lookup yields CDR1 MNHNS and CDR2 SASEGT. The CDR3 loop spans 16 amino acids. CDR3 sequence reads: CASSEGLGSSGYEQYF. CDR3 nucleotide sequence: TGTGCCAGCAGTGAAGGTTTGGGCTCTTCGGGCTACGAGCAGTACTTC.

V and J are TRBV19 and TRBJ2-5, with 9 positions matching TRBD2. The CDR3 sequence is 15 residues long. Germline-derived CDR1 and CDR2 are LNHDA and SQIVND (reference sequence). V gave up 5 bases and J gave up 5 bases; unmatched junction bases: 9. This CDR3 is CASSVLGLAGETQYF. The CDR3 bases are TGTGCCAGTAGTGTCCTGGGACTAGCAGGCGAGACCCAGTACTTC.

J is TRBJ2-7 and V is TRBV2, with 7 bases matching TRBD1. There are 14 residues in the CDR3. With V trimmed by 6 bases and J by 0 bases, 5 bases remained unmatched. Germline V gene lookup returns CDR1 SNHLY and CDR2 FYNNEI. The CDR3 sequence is CASRATGSSYEQYF. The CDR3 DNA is TGTGCCAGCAGAGCGACAGGGTCCTCCTACGAGCAGTACTTC.

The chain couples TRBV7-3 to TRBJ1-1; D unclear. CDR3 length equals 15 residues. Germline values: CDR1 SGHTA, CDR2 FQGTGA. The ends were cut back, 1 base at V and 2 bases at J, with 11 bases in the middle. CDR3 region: CASSLSGSRNTEAFF. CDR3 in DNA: TGTGCCAGCAGCTTAAGCGGCTCTCGAAACACTGAAGCTTTCTTT.

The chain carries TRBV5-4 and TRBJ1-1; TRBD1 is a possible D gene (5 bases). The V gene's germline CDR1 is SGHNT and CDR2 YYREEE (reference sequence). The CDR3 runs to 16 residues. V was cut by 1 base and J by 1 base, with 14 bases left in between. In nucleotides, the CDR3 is TGTGCCAGCAGCTTGTGGCGACAGCGGTCGAACACTGAAGCTTTCTTT. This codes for CASSLWRQRSNTEAFF.